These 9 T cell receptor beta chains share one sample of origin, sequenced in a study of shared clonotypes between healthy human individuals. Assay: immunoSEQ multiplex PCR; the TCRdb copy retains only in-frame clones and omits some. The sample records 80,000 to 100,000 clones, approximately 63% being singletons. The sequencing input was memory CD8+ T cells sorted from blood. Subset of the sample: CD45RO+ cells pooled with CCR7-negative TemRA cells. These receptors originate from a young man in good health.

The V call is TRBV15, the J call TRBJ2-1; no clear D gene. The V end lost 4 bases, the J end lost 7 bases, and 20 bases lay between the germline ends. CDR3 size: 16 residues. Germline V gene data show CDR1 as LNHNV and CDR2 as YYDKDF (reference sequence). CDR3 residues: CATSTLSGPAANEQFF. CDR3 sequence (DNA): TGTGCCACCAGCACCCTCTCAGGACCGGCGGCTAATGAGCAGTTCTTC.

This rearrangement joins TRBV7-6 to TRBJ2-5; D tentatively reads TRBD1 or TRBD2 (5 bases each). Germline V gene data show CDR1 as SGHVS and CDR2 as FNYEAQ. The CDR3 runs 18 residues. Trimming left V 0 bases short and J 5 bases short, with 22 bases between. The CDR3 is CASSLAPGLADKGETQYF. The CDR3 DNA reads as TGTGCCAGCAGCTTAGCCCCGGGGCTAGCTGACAAAGGGGAGACCCAGTACTTC.

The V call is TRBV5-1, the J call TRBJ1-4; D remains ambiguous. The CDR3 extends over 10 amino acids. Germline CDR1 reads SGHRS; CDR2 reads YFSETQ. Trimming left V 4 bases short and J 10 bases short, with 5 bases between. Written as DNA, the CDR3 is TGCGCCAGCAGCCTTCGAAAACTGTTTTTT. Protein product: CASSLRKLFF. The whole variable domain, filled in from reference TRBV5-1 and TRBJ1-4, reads KAGVTQTPRYLIKTRGQQVTLSCSPISGHRSVSWYQQTPGQGLQFLFEYFSETQRNKGNFPGRFSGRQFSNSRSEMNVSTLELGDSALYLCASSLRKLFFGSGTQLSVL.

In DNA form, the CDR3 reads TGCGCCAGCAGCCAGAGGACTAGCGCCTACTACGAGCAGTACTTC. Protein: CASSQRTSAYYEQYF. V gene TRBV4-1 combines with J gene TRBJ2-7; 9 bases fit TRBD2. Losses at the gene ends were 3 bases for V and 3 bases for J; bases not matched to a gene: 6. Germline V gene lookup returns CDR1 MGHRA and CDR2 YSYEKL. The CDR3 is 15 amino acids.

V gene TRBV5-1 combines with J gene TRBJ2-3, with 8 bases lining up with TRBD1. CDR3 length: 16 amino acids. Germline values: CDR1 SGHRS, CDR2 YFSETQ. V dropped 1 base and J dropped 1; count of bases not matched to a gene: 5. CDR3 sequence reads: CASSLMSTGGTDTQYF. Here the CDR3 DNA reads TGCGCCAGCAGCTTGATGTCGACAGGGGGCACAGATACGCAGTATTTT.

Here the CDR3 DNA reads TGCAGCGTTGGCGATGGGTCGGGGTCAAATCAGCCCCAGCATTTT. Its protein product is CSVGDGSGSNQPQHF. This rearrangement joins TRBV29-1 to TRBJ1-5; unclear D gene. V shed 4 bases and J shed 4 bases, with 17 bases lying between them. The CDR3 is made up of 15 amino acids. The germline V gene has CDR1 SQVTM and CDR2 ANQGSEA. Using reference TRBV29-1 and TRBJ1-5 for the parts outside the CDR3, the full variable domain is SAVISQKPSRDICQRGTSLTIQCQVDSQVTMMFWYRQQPGQSLTLIATANQGSEATYESGFVIDKFPISRPNLTFSTLTVSNMSPEDSSIYLCSVGDGSGSNQPQHFGDGTRLSIL.

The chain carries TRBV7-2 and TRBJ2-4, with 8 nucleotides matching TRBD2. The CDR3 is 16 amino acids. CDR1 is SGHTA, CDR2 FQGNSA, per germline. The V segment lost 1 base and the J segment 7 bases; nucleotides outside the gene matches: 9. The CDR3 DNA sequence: TGTGCCAGCAGCTTAGTTCCCCGGGAGGGCCTGAACATTCAGTACTTC. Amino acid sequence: CASSLVPREGLNIQYF.

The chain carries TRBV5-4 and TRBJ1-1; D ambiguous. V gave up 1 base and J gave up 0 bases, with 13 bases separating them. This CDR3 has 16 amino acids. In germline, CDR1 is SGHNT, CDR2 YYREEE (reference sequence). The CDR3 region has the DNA TGTGCCAGCAGCTTGTTTGGGGAGGAAGTGAACACTGAAGCTTTCTTT. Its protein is CASSLFGEEVNTEAFF.

The CDR3 DNA follows: TGTGCCAGCTCACCGGACAGGGGGCGCGAAAAACTGTTTTTT. It encodes CASSPDRGREKLFF. The J gene is TRBJ1-4, the V gene TRBV18; 11 bases fit TRBD1. The CDR3 contains 14 residues. In germline, CDR1 is KGHSH, CDR2 LQKENI. V was clipped by 3 bases and J by 8 bases; unmatched bases: 2.